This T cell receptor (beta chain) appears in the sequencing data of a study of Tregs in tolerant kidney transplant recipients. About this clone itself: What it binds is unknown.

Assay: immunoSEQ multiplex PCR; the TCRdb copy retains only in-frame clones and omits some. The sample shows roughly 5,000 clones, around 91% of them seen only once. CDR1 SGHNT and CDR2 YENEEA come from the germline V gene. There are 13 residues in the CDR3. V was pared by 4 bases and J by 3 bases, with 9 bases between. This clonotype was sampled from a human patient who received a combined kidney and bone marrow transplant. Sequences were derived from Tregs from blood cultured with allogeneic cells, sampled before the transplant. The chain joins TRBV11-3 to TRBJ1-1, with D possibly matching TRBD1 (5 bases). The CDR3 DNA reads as TGTGCCAGCAGCTCCCAAGGGGACACTGAAGCTTTCTTT. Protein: CASSSQGDTEAFF.